This TCR beta chain was recovered during a study of T cells in Graves' hyperthyroidism and ophthalmopathy. Notes on the study in general: From stable hyperthyroidism, ophthalmopathy was separated by a 13 V-J model.

Fresh peripheral blood, approximately 10 ml, was the source of the PBMCs. This CDR3 region has 17 residues. CDR1 is LGHDT and CDR2 is YNNKEL in the germline V gene (reference sequence). V was shortened by 6 bases and J by 0 bases, with 17 bases between the two germline ends. TCR beta CDR3 sequences were amplified from RNA transcripts. The study used the HTBI primer set for a first-round RT-PCR of the TCR CDR3. In TCRdb, the multiplex PCR reads were re-called with MiXCR into one record per CDR3 protein. The table records 160,000 or so distinct CDR3 sequences, approximately 9% of them present only once. This clonotype was found a few times. Its target is not known.

J is TRBJ2-2 and V is TRBV3-1; D gene unclear. Sequences were obtained from blood. The TCR originated in a woman aged 18-35 years with Graves' hyperthyroidism that later progressed to Graves' ophthalmopathy. The CDR3 loop reads CASRPTQLIANTGELFF. CDR3 in DNA: TGTGCCAGCAGGCCTACTCAGCTAATCGCGAACACCGGGGAGCTGTTTTTT.